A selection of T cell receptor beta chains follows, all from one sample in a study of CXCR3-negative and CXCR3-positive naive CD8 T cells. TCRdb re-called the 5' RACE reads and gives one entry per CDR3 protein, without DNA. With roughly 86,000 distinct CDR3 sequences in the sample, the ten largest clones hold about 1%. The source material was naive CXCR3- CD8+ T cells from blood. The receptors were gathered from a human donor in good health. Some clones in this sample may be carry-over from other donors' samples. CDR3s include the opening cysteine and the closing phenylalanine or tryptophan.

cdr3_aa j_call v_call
CSVEVLGGRFYEQYF TRBJ2-7 TRBV29-1
CASSQDINGVPEAFF TRBJ1-1 TRBV4-1
CASSILAGVPNTGELFF TRBJ2-2 TRBV12-3/TRBV12-4
CSVDDEDRPDGRYF TRBJ2-7 TRBV29-1
CASSLTSRGYGYTF TRBJ1-2 TRBV27
CSARTSGRYNEQFF TRBJ2-1 TRBV20-1
CSVEEPPPGGPTNTEAFF TRBJ1-1 TRBV29-1
CSARDNPGTGASYEQYF TRBJ2-7 TRBV20-1
CASSETGTLETQYF TRBJ2-5 TRBV7-3
CASSYTNTEAFF TRBJ1-1 TRBV6-2/TRBV6-3
CASRSTIGANNQPQHF TRBJ1-5 TRBV6-5
CASSSSGDATDTQYF TRBJ2-3 TRBV5-1
CTSSLEDTHYMNTEAFF TRBJ1-1 TRBV27
CASSSLQTSGRAYNEQSF TRBJ2-1 TRBV5-6
CASSLAGPDNEQFF TRBJ2-1 TRBV5-1
CASSRKTASSYEQYF TRBJ2-7 TRBV7-8
CSARDGGYTEAFF TRBJ1-1 TRBV20-1
CASSSLIQGPLGYTF TRBJ1-2 TRBV28
CASSSPNTEAFF TRBJ1-1 TRBV12-3/TRBV12-4
CSVDGLGSDNEQFF TRBJ2-1 TRBV29-1
CASSLVTANTEAFF TRBJ1-1 TRBV5-1
CASSEDRSTSGSVTDTQYF TRBJ2-3 TRBV10-2
CASSPGGGGPPETQYF TRBJ2-5 TRBV11-2
CSVEGGPMRGETQYF TRBJ2-5 TRBV29-1
CASSYSNIDTQYF TRBJ2-3 TRBV6-5
CASSQEKGWELLRGKLFF TRBJ1-4 TRBV4-3
CSVEDRGEQYF TRBJ2-7 TRBV29-1
CASSNLGQGANNEQFF TRBJ2-1 TRBV6-6
CASSPFLGIGGYGYTF TRBJ1-2 TRBV5-1
CASSYRAGGRGFTDTQYF TRBJ2-3 TRBV6-5
CASSLQGSYEQYF TRBJ2-7 TRBV27
CSVEDYPYEQYF TRBJ2-7 TRBV29-1
CASSPALAGGQSYNEQFF TRBJ2-1 TRBV5-1
CASSLWPENTGELFF TRBJ2-2 TRBV5-6
CASSLTGARQPQHF TRBJ1-5 TRBV27
CASRNVGSGVTDTQYF TRBJ2-3 TRBV5-1
CASRYRDRAYEQYF TRBJ2-7 TRBV28
CASSWRGSHEQYF TRBJ2-7 TRBV5-4
CASRGPFGTDTQYF TRBJ2-3 TRBV2
CASSWQIGPYEQYF TRBJ2-7 TRBV12-3/TRBV12-4
CATSTSSYEQYF TRBJ2-7 TRBV15
CASSSVLTGELFF TRBJ2-2 TRBV12-3/TRBV12-4
CASSQDWQGASPGELFF TRBJ2-2 TRBV4-3
CSVERAGANVLTF TRBJ2-6 TRBV29-1
CASSFRGGQDSGTGELFF TRBJ2-2 TRBV5-1
CASSLGQGGNTEAFF TRBJ1-1 TRBV5-5
CSACKLAGVPNEQLF TRBJ2-1 TRBV29-1